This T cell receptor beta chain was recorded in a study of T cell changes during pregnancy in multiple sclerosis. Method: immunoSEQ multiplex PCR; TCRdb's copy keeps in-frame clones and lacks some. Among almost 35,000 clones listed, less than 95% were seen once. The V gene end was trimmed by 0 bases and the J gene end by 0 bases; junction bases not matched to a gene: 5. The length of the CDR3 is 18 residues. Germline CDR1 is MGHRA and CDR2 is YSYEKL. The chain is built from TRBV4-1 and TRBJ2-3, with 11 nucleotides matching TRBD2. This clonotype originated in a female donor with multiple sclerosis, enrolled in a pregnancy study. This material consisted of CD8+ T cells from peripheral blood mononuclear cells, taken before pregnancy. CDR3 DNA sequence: TGCGCCAGCAGCCAAGACCTAGCGGGAGGACCTAGCACAGATACGCAGTATTTT. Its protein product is CASSQDLAGGPSTDTQYF.